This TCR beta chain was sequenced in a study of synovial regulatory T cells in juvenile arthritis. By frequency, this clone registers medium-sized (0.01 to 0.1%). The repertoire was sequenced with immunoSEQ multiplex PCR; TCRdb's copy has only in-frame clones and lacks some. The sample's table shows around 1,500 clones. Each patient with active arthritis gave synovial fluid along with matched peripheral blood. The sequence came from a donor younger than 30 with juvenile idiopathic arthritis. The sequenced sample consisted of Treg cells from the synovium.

This CDR3 reads CASSLVGGKEQFF. The chain recombines TRBV5-1 with TRBJ2-1; the D gene TCRdb calls, TRBD2, cannot be checked with no DNA. This CDR3 is 13 amino acids long. The nucleotide record is missing. Germline CDR1 reads SGHRS; CDR2 reads YFSETQ.